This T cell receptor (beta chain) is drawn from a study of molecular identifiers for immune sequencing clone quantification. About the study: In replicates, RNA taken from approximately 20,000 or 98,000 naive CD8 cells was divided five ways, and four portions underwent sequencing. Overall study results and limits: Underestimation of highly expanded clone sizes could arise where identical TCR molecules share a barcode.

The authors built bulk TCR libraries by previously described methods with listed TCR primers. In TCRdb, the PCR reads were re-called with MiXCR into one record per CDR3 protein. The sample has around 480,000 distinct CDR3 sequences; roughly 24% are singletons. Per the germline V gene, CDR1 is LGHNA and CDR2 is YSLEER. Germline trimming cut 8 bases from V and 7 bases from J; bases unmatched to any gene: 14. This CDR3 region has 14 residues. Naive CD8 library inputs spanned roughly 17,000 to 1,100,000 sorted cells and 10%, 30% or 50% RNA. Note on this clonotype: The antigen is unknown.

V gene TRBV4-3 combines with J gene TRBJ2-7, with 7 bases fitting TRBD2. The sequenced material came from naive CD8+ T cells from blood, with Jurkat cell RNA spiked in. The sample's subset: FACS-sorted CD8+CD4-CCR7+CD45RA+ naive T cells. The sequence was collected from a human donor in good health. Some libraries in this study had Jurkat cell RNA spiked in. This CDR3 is CASGPFAGGSEQYF. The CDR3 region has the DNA TGCGCCAGCGGCCCCTTTGCAGGCGGGAGTGAGCAGTACTTC.